A selection of T cell receptor beta chains follows, all from one sample in a study of human thymus T cells. Using immunoSEQ multiplex PCR, the repertoire was profiled, and TCRdb retains in-frame clones only, with some absent. The table includes more than 50,000 clones, over 85% detected once. Sample: blood. Every receptor here comes from a boy under two years old with a congenital heart defect but otherwise immunologically healthy. Both conserved end residues are part of each CDR3. Fields, in order: clone size, D gene, V gene, J gene, CDR3 DNA, CDR3 protein. The D gene is left open where the match is weak. Rows may omit the clone size; those that give it use once, few, many or a size class.

>NA|NA|TRBV10-3|TRBJ2-3
TGTGCCATCGGAGAAAGTTTTAGCACAGATACGCAGTATTTT
CAIGESFSTDTQYF
>NA|NA|TRBV2|TRBJ2-2
TGTGCCAGCAGTCCCGTAGTTAACACCGGGGAGCTGTTTTTT
CASSPVVNTGELFF
>once|NA|TRBV7-2|TRBJ1-2
TGTGCCAGCAGCTTACTTGAGGATGTTGGCGGCTACACCTTC
CASSLLEDVGGYTF
>once|NA|TRBV11-3|TRBJ2-3
TGTGCCAGCGCAAAGGGCCGTAGCACAGATACGCAGTATTTT
CASAKGRSTDTQYF
>NA|NA|TRBV6-1|TRBJ2-7
TGTGCCAGCCTCCGGGGGCTTACCTACGAGCAGTACTTC
CASLRGLTYEQYF
>NA|NA|TRBV12-1|TRBJ2-3
TGTGCCAGCAGCTTTAGAGCGGGAAGGGGGATGGGCACAGATACGCAGTATTTT
CASSFRAGRGMGTDTQYF
>few|NA|TRBV9|TRBJ1-5
TGTGCCAGCAGCGTAGGGACAGGCAATCAGCCCCAGCATTTT
CASSVGTGNQPQHF
>NA|NA|TRBV13|TRBJ1-2
TGTGCCAGCAGCTTTGGGACGGGCCCTTATGGCTACACCTTC
CASSFGTGPYGYTF
>NA|TRBD1|TRBV6-5|TRBJ1-3
TGTGCCAGCAGTACAGGGGCAAGAGGAAACACCATATATTTT
CASSTGARGNTIYF
>NA|TRBD2|TRBV27|TRBJ2-1
TGTGCCAGCAGTTTTGGTGGGGTGACTAGCGGGAGAGATGAGCAGTTCTTC
CASSFGGVTSGRDEQFF
>NA|NA|TRBV6-6|TRBJ2-7
TGTGCCAGCAGTGGCCGTCGCCTGGACGAGCAGTACTTC
CASSGRRLDEQYF
>NA|TRBD1|TRBV9|TRBJ2-1
TGTGCCAGCAGCGTGCGGACAGGCTCCTACAATGAGCAGTTCTTC
CASSVRTGSYNEQFF
>NA|TRBD1|TRBV7-2|TRBJ1-2
TGTGCCAGCAGCGCCCGGACAGGGGGCGCGTACTTTTATGGCTACACCTTC
CASSARTGGAYFYGYTF
>NA|NA|TRBV7-2|TRBJ2-1
TGTGCCAGCAGCCCAGAGTGGGCGAGAATCTCCTACAATGAGCAGTTCTTC
CASSPEWARISYNEQFF
>NA|NA|TRBV10-3|TRBJ1-4
TGTGCCATCAGTGAACCCAATGAAAAACTGTTTTTT
CAISEPNEKLFF
>NA|NA|TRBV5-6|TRBJ1-5
TGTGCCAGCAGCTTGGAAGGGGGCAATCAGCCCCAGCATTTT
CASSLEGGNQPQHF
>NA|NA|TRBV11-3|TRBJ2-3
TGTGCCAGCAGCTTAGCAGATACGCAGTATTTT
CASSLADTQYF
>NA|NA|TRBV2|TRBJ1-2
TGTGCCAGCAGGGCCGGAAGCTATGGCTACACCTTC
CASRAGSYGYTF
>NA|NA|TRBV9|TRBJ2-3
TGTGCCAGCAGCTGGTACGAGGTGGGGACAGATACGCAGTATTTT
CASSWYEVGTDTQYF
>NA|NA|TRBV10-1|TRBJ2-3
TGCGCCAGCAGTGAAAACCCTAGCACAGATACGCAGTATTTT
CASSENPSTDTQYF
>NA|NA|TRBV6-7|TRBJ2-4
TGTGCCAGCAGTTACTCTAAGTTGGGTAGCGCCAAAAACATTCAGTACTTC
CASSYSKLGSAKNIQYF
>once|NA|TRBV5-1|TRBJ2-3
TGCGCCAGCAGCTTGCCGGTGCGGGGCACAGATACGCAGTATTTT
CASSLPVRGTDTQYF
>once|TRBD1|TRBV7-9|TRBJ1-3
TGTGCCAGCAGCGGGACAGGGTCTGGAAACACCATATATTTT
CASSGTGSGNTIYF
>NA|TRBD1|TRBV2|TRBJ2-7
TGTGCCAGCAGTGGGGACAGGGTGTACTACGAGCAGTACTTC
CASSGDRVYYEQYF
>NA|NA|TRBV28|TRBJ2-7
TGTGCCAGCAGTTTTGGCAGGACTACGGAGCAGTACTTC
CASSFGRTTEQYF
>NA|TRBD2|TRBV7-9|TRBJ2-1
TGTGCCAGCAGCCCCCCCCCGGGACTAGCTTACAATGAGCAGTTCTTC
CASSPPPGLAYNEQFF
>NA|NA|TRBV28|TRBJ2-5
TGTGCCAGCAGCCTCGGACGGTTACAAGAGACCCAGTACTTC
CASSLGRLQETQYF
>NA|NA|TRBV6-5|TRBJ1-5
TGTGCCAGCAGTTACTCAGGGGTGCAGGGTCAGCCCCAGCATTTT
CASSYSGVQGQPQHF
>NA|TRBD2|TRBV2|TRBJ2-4
TGTGCCAGCAGTGTCGCTAGCGGCTTGTCAAAAAACATTCAGTACTTC
CASSVASGLSKNIQYF
>NA|TRBD2|TRBV28|TRBJ2-7
TGTGCCAGCAGTTCAGGGACTAGCGGGGGACCCTACGAGCAGTACTTC
CASSSGTSGGPYEQYF
>NA|NA|TRBV7-2|TRBJ1-6
TGTGCCAGCAGCTTAGGCTGGCAAGCTGATTCACCCCTCCACTTT
CASSLGWQADSPLHF
>NA|NA|TRBV7-9|TRBJ2-3
TGTGCCAGCAGCTTAGCGCCAGGGGCGGATACGCAGTATTTT
CASSLAPGADTQYF